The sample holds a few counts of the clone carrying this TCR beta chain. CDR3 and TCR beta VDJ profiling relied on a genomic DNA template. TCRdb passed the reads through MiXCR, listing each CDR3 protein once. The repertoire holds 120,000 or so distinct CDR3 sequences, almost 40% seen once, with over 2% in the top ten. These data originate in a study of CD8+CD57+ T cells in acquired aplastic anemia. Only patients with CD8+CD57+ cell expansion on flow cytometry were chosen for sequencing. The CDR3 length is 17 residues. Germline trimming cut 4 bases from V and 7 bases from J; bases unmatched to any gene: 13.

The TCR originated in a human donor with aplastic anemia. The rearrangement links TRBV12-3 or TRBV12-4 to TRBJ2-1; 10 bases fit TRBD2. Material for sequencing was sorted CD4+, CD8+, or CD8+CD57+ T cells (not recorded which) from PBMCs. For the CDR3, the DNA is TGTGCCAGCAGTTCCTTTTCCCTAGCGGGGGAGTTTAATGAGCAGTTCTTC. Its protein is CASSSFSLAGEFNEQFF.